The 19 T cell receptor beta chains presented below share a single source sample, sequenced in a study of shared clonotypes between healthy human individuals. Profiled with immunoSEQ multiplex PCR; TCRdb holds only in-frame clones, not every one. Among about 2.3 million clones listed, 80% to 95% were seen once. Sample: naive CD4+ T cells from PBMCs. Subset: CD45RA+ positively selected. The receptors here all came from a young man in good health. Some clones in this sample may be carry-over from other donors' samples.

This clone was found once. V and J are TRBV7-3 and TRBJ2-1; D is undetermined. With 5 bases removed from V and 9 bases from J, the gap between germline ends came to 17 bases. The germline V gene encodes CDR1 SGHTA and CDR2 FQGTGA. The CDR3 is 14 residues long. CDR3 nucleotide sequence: TGTGCCAGCAGCCCCAGCCCCTTAGTTGGTGAGCAGTTCTTC. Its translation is CASSPSPLVGEQFF.

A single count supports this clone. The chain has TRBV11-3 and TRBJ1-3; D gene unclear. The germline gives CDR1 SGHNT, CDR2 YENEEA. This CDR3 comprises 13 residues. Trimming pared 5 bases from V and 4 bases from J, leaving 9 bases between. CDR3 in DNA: TGTGCCAGCAGCGCATCCCCAGGAAACACCATATATTTT. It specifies CASSASPGNTIYF.

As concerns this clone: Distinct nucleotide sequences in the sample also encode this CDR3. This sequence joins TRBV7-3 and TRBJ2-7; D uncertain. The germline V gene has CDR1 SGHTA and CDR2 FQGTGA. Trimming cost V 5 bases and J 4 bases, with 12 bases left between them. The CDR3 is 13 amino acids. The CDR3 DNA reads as TGTGCCAGCAGCCTAAGTGGTGGTTACGAGCAGTACTTC. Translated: CASSLSGGYEQYF.

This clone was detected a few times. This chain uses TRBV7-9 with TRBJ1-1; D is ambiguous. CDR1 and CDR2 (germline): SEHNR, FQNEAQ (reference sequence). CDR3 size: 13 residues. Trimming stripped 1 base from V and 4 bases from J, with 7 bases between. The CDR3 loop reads CASSLVFGTEAFF. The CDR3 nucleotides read TGTGCCAGCAGCTTAGTCTTCGGCACTGAAGCTTTCTTT.

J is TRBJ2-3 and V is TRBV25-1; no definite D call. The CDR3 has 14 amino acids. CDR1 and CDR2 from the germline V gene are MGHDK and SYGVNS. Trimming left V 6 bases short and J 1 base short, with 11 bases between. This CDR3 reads CASSRSGGTDTQYF. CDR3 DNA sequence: TGTGCCAGCAGCCGATCAGGCGGCACAGATACGCAGTATTTT.

CDR3 protein: CASSVSGTGSEKLFF. DNA for the CDR3: TGTGCCAGCAGCGTATCCGGGACAGGGAGCGAAAAACTGTTTTTT. The J gene is TRBJ1-4, the V gene TRBV9; 9 bases fit TRBD1. Unmatched junction bases numbered 6, after V lost 1 base and J lost 8 bases. Germline values: CDR1 SGDLS, CDR2 YYNGEE. This CDR3 comprises 15 residues. Full variable domain (missing parts from reference TRBV9 and TRBJ1-4): DSGVTQTPKHLITATGQRVTLRCSPRSGDLSVYWYQQSLDQGLQFLIQYYNGEERAKGNILERFSAQQFPDLHSELNLSSLELGDSALYFCASSVSGTGSEKLFFGSGTQLSVL.

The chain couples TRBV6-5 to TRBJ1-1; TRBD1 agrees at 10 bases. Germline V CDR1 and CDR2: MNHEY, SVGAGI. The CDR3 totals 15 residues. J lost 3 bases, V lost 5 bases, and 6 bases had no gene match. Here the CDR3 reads CASSGAGTGDTEAFF. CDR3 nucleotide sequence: TGTGCCAGCAGTGGTGCAGGGACAGGGGACACTGAAGCTTTCTTT.

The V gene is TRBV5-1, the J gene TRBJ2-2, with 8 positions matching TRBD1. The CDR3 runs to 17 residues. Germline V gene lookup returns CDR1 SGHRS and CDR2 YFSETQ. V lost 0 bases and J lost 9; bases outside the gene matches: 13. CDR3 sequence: CASSLDRGAPSGRELFF. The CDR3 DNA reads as TGCGCCAGCAGCTTGGACAGGGGGGCCCCCTCGGGAAGGGAGCTGTTTTTT.

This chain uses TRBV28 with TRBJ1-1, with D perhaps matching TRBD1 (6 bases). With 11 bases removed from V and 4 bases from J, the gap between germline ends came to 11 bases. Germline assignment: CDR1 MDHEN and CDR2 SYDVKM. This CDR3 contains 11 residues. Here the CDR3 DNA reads TGTGCCGTTGGGGGCGGCACTGAAGCTTTCTTT. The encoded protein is CAVGGGTEAFF.

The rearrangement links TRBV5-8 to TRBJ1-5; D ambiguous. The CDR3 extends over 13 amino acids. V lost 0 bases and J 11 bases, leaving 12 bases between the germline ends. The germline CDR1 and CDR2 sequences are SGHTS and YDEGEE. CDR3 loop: CASSLVVRTAQHF. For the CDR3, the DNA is TGTGCCAGCAGCTTGGTGGTGAGGACGGCCCAGCATTTT.

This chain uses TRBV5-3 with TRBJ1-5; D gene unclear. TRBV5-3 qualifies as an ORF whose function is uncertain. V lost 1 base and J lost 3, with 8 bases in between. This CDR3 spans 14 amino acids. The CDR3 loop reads CARSLSVPNQPQHF. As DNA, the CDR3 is TGTGCCAGAAGCTTGTCTGTTCCCAATCAGCCCCAGCATTTT.

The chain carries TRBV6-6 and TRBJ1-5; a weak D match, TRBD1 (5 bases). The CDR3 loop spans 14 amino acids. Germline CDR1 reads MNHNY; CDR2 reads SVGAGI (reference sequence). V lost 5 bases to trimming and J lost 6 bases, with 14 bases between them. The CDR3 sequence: CASSQGRLGQPQHF. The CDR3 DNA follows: TGTGCCAGCAGTCAGGGACGGTTGGGTCAGCCCCAGCATTTT.

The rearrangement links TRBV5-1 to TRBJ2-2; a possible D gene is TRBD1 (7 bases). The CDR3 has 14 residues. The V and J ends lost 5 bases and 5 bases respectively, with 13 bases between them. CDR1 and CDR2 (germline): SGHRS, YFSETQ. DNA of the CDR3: TGCGCCAGCAGGGAGGGGGCTCGTACCGGGGAGCTGTTTTTT. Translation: CASREGARTGELFF.

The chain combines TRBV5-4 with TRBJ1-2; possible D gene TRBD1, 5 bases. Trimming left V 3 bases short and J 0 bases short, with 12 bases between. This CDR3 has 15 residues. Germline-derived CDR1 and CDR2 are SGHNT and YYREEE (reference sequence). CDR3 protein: CASSSQGQANYGYTF. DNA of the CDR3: TGTGCCAGCAGCTCCCAGGGCCAAGCTAACTATGGCTACACCTTC.

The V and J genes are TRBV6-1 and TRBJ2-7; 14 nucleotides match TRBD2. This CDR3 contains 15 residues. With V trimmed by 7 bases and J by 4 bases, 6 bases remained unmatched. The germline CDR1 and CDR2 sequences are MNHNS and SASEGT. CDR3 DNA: TGTGCCAGCACTTGGACTAGCGGGGGGATGTACGAGCAGTACTTC. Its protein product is CASTWTSGGMYEQYF.

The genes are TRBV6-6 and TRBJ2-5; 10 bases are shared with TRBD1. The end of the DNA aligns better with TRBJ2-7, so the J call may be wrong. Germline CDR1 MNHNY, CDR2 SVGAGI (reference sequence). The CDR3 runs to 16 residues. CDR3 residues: CASKERPGTGVYEQYF. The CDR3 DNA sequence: TGTGCCAGCAAAGAAAGACCCGGGACAGGGGTCTACGAGCAGTACTTC.

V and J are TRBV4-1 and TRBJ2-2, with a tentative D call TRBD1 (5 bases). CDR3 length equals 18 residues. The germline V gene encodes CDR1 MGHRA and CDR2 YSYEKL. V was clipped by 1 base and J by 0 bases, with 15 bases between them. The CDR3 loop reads CASSQAVAGRANTGELFF. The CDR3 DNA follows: TGCGCCAGCAGCCAAGCCGTCGCTGGCAGGGCGAACACCGGGGAGCTGTTTTTT.

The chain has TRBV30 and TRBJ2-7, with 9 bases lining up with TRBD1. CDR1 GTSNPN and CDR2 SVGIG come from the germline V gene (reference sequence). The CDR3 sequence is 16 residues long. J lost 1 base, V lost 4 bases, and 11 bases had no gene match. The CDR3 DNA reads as TGTGCCTGGATCCCCTTATCCGGGACAGGGTCCTACGAGCAGTACTTC. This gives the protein CAWIPLSGTGSYEQYF.

CDR3 DNA sequence: TGTGCCAGCAGCTTAAATATTGTAGGGCCCCAGCATTTT. As protein: CASSLNIVGPQHF. This chain connects TRBV7-2 to TRBJ1-5; D ambiguous. Germline V lookup: CDR1 SGHTA, CDR2 FQGNSA. The CDR3 is 13 amino acids. V lost 2 bases, J lost 9 bases, and 11 bases lay in between.